This TCR beta chain was observed in a study of early T cells in non-severe SARS-CoV-2 infection (dated by TCRdb to the early 2020s). Regarding the study in general: TCR sequencing used bulk RNA from unsorted whole blood, so alpha and beta chains could not be paired.

Set within a cohort of healthcare workers in London, UK, this nested case-control study involved weekly PCR testing of nasopharyngeal swabs along with blood sampling. Healthcare workers were recruited between 23 and 31 March 2020, during the week of the UK lockdown, and were followed weekly for up to roughly 16 weeks. The library was obtained by 5' RACE. Sequencing instrument: NextSeq 500. Unique molecular identifiers were attached to individual cDNA molecules in the TCR library protocol so that sequencing error and PCR bias could be corrected. Both TCR alpha and beta chains were sequenced, and tight co-correlation was observed between alpha and beta sequence abundances in each sample. Turning to the authors' computational methods: V gene, J gene and CDR3 annotation of TCR sequences was performed with Decombinator V4. TCRs were defined as expanded if a significant change between any two time points was detected under a Poisson model with p below 0.0001. TCR abundances were normalised to the total number of TCRs sequenced per sample and were expressed as counts per million. TRAV1-2 paired with TRAJ12, TRAJ20 or TRAJ33 defined MAIT TCRs, while TRAV10 paired with TRAJ18 defined iNKT TCRs. VDJdb, accessed 1 November 2021, was searched for CMV, EBV and SARS-CoV-2 annotated TCRs, excluding TCRs annotated for multiple antigens. TCRdb's own reprocessing of the public reads used fastp at Q25 and MiXCR and kept productive beta chains. Identical CDR3 proteins give one entry, which carries the most common genes and DNA. V and J calls and clone size were set by TCRdb, not the authors. The sample contains 75,000 or so distinct CDR3 sequences, roughly 10% of them found a single time. The top ten clones comprise 5% to 7.5% of the sample.

Overall study results and their limits: VDJdb matching was skewed toward anti-spike CD8 responses, so virus-specific expansions were likely underestimated and private and CD4 specificities were missed.

This clonotype has a handful of counts. Which antigen it targets is not known. The input lacks base qualities; no much larger clone sits a single base away. V and J are trimmed by 6 bases and 7 bases, and the gene matches miss 8 bases of the junction. The CDR3 has 14 amino acids, counting the end cysteine and phenylalanine. This entry keeps only the CDR3 DNA: 42 bases, framed from base 1. Recombination connected TRBV12-3 or TRBV12-4 to TRBJ1-4; the junction holds 7 bases that match TRBD1. The sequence was collected from an adult who was a healthcare worker with PCR-confirmed SARS-CoV-2 infection or an uninfected control (not recorded which). Sequencing was performed on whole blood. The bases are TGTGCCAGCAGGACGACAGGGTTGGGTGAAAAACTGTTTTTT. The resulting protein is CASRTTGLGEKLFF.